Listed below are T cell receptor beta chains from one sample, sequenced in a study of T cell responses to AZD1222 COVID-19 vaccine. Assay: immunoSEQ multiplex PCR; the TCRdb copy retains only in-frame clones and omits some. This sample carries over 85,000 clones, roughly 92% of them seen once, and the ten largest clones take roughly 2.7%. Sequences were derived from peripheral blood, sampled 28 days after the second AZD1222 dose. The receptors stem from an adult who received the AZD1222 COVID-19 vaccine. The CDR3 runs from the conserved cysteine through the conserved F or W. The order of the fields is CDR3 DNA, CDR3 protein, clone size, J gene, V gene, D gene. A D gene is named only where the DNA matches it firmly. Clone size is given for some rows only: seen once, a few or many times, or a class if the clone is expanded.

TGTGCCAGCAGCTTCCAGGGGTTTGACAATGAGCAGTTCTTC	CASSFQGFDNEQFF	NA	TRBJ2-1	TRBV7-2	NA
TGTGCCAGTTCGATTCGGACAGGGAGTTCCTACGAGCAGTACTTC	CASSIRTGSSYEQYF	NA	TRBJ2-7	TRBV19	TRBD1
TGTGCCAGCAGCTTACTCCAGGCGAACACCGGGGAGCTGTTTTTT	CASSLLQANTGELFF	NA	TRBJ2-2	TRBV7-9	NA
TGCAGTGGGGAGGGGGCAGGGGAGCAGTACTTC	CSGEGAGEQYF	NA	TRBJ2-7	TRBV20-1	NA
TGTGCCAGCAGCTCTCCCGGCGATACGCAGTATTTT	CASSSPGDTQYF	NA	TRBJ2-3	TRBV7-3	NA
TGCGCCAGCAGCAGGACAGGGTCCACAGATACGCAGTATTTT	CASSRTGSTDTQYF	NA	TRBJ2-3	TRBV5-1	TRBD1
TGCAGCGGGAATCTCCAGGGGGTAGATGGCTACACCTTC	CSGNLQGVDGYTF	NA	TRBJ1-2	TRBV29-1	TRBD1
TGTGCCAGTAGACCACTGGGAGCCTACGAGCAGTACTTC	CASRPLGAYEQYF	NA	TRBJ2-7	TRBV19	NA
TGTGCCTGGGCAAGGGCCACTGATAATTCACCCCTCCACTTT	CAWARATDNSPLHF	once	TRBJ1-6	TRBV30	NA
TGCGCCAGCAGCCCGACAGGTAGCTCCTATAATTCACCCCTCCACTTT	CASSPTGSSYNSPLHF	once	TRBJ1-6	TRBV5-1	NA
TGTGCCAGCAGCACGACTAGCGGGGGCTACAATGAGCAGTTCTTC	CASSTTSGGYNEQFF	NA	TRBJ2-1	TRBV5-5	TRBD2
TGTGCCAGCAGTTTAATAACAGGGGCTCTCTACGAGCAGTACTTC	CASSLITGALYEQYF	NA	TRBJ2-7	TRBV27	TRBD1
TGCGCCAGCAGGGGACAGGGTGGGGAAAAACTGTTTTTT	CASRGQGGEKLFF	NA	TRBJ1-4	TRBV5-1	TRBD1
TGTGCCAGCAGCCAAGCTAGATACACCGGGGAGCTGTTTTTT	CASSQARYTGELFF	NA	TRBJ2-2	TRBV14	NA
TGCGCCAGCAGCCAACTAACCGGGACAGGGGATCACACCGGGGAGCTGTTTTTT	CASSQLTGTGDHTGELFF	once	TRBJ2-2	TRBV4-3	TRBD1
TGCGCCAGCAGCTTGGATGTGACAGGGGTTTACAATGAGCAGTTCTTC	CASSLDVTGVYNEQFF	NA	TRBJ2-1	TRBV5-1	TRBD1
TGTGCCAGCAGCCGGTGGCAGGGCTACGAGCAGTACTTC	CASSRWQGYEQYF	NA	TRBJ2-7	TRBV3-1/TRBV3-2	NA
TGCGCCAGCAGCTTGTCCCCGCAAGACACTGAAGCTTTCTTT	CASSLSPQDTEAFF	NA	TRBJ1-1	TRBV5-1	NA
TGTGCCAGCAGCCTAGCGGGGGGCCGTTTGGGGGAGCTGTTTTTT	CASSLAGGRLGELFF	NA	TRBJ2-2	TRBV6-2/TRBV6-3	TRBD2
TGCGCCAGCAGCCGAACGGGACTAGCGGGGGGAGGCACAGATACGCAGTATTTT	CASSRTGLAGGGTDTQYF	NA	TRBJ2-3	TRBV5-1	TRBD2
TGTGCCAGCAGCGTCGGGTCCAATGAGCAGTTCTTC	CASSVGSNEQFF	NA	TRBJ2-1	TRBV9	NA
TGCAGTGCTAGAAGTGGGGAGACCCAGTACTTC	CSARSGETQYF	NA	TRBJ2-5	TRBV20-1	NA
TGTGCCAGCAGTTTACAGGAGAACACCGGGGAGCTGTTTTTT	CASSLQENTGELFF	NA	TRBJ2-2	TRBV28	NA
TGTGCCAGCAGTACTAGCGGGGTAACAGATACGCAGTATTTT	CASSTSGVTDTQYF	NA	TRBJ2-3	TRBV5-4	TRBD2
TGTGCCAGTAGTATTCTTCTTCAGGGGGCCGGCAATCAGCCCCAGCATTTT	CASSILLQGAGNQPQHF	NA	TRBJ1-5	TRBV19	TRBD1
TGTGCCACCAGCAGAGAGGCAGCTGACACTGAAGCTTTCTTT	CATSREAADTEAFF	NA	TRBJ1-1	TRBV15	NA
TGTGCCAGTAGTCACCGTTCCTCAGGGGGCGGGACCGGGGAGCTGTTTTTT	CASSHRSSGGGTGELFF	NA	TRBJ2-2	TRBV19	TRBD1
TGTGCCAGCAGCCAAGTGGCAGGGGGGATAGATACGCAGTATTTT	CASSQVAGGIDTQYF	NA	TRBJ2-3	TRBV3-1/TRBV3-2	NA
TGTGCCAGCAGCCGGATCCGGCAGCCCCAGCATTTT	CASSRIRQPQHF	NA	TRBJ1-5	TRBV12-3/TRBV12-4	NA
TGTGCCATCAGTCCCCATCGAGGGGGGACTCACATGAACACTGAAGCTTTCTTT	CAISPHRGGTHMNTEAFF	once	TRBJ1-1	TRBV10-3	NA
TGTGCCAGCAGCCTTTCTGAAGGCACTGAAGCTTTCTTT	CASSLSEGTEAFF	NA	TRBJ1-1	TRBV9	NA
TGTGCCAGCAGCCTCGACCTACAGGGAAGAGCTTTCTTT	CASSLDLQGRAFF	NA	TRBJ1-1	TRBV11-2	NA
TGTGCCAGCGGACAGGGGTCCGGCACCGGGGAGCTGTTTTTT	CASGQGSGTGELFF	once	TRBJ2-2	TRBV27	TRBD1
TGTGCCAGTACCCGGACTAGCAGCAGTCATGAGCAGTTCTTC	CASTRTSSSHEQFF	NA	TRBJ2-1	TRBV19	TRBD2
TGTGCCAGCAGCTTAACAGGGACCTATGGCTACACCTTC	CASSLTGTYGYTF	NA	TRBJ1-2	TRBV7-9	NA
TGTGCCAGCAGTTTTCGGCTAGCGGGGGGGCAGGAGACCCAGTACTTC	CASSFRLAGGQETQYF	once	TRBJ2-5	TRBV28	TRBD2
TGCAGCGTTGGACAGGTAAAGGATGGCTACACCTTC	CSVGQVKDGYTF	NA	TRBJ1-2	TRBV29-1	NA
TGTGCCAGCAGTACCCGGGAAAACTATGGCTACACCTTC	CASSTRENYGYTF	NA	TRBJ1-2	TRBV12-3/TRBV12-4	NA
TGCGCCAGCAGCGGGGGCCGGGAGCTAGTTGGCTACGAGCAGTACTTC	CASSGGRELVGYEQYF	NA	TRBJ2-7	TRBV5-1	NA
TGCAGCGTTGGTGGTGTCGGGACGGCGAGGGAAAAACTGTTTTTT	CSVGGVGTAREKLFF	NA	TRBJ1-4	TRBV29-1	NA
TGTGCCAGCAGCCCACTATTTAGGTCGGGAAACATTCAGTACTTC	CASSPLFRSGNIQYF	NA	TRBJ2-4	TRBV2	NA
TGTGCCAGCAGCTTACGAGGGTCTCAGCCCCAGCATTTT	CASSLRGSQPQHF	NA	TRBJ1-5	TRBV7-8	NA
TGCGCCAGCAGCCCTGGGGACAGGGAGGCCTATGGCTACACCTTC	CASSPGDREAYGYTF	NA	TRBJ1-2	TRBV5-1	TRBD1
TGTGCCAGCAGCCTACCTCCGGGCGCCTCCAACTATGGCTACACCTTC	CASSLPPGASNYGYTF	NA	TRBJ1-2	TRBV5-4	NA
TGTGCCAGCAGCCACGAGGGATTCCCCCAGTACTTC	CASSHEGFPQYF	once	TRBJ2-5	TRBV11-2	NA
TGTGCCAGCAGCCAAGTCCGGACCACCGGGGAGCTGTTTTTT	CASSQVRTTGELFF	NA	TRBJ2-2	TRBV3-1/TRBV3-2	NA
NA	CASSFGQGRAQAKNIQYF	NA	TRBJ2-4	TRBV7-9	NA
TGTGCCAGCAGCCAAGATGGTAGGACCCAGCATTTT	CASSQDGRTQHF	NA	TRBJ1-5	TRBV3-1/TRBV3-2	NA
TGTGCCAGCAGCCCCTCAGGGTCTTCTGGTGGAAACACCATATATTTT	CASSPSGSSGGNTIYF	NA	TRBJ1-3	TRBV7-9	NA
TGCGCCAGCAGCCTAGCTACAGGGAGTGGCTACACCTTC	CASSLATGSGYTF	NA	TRBJ1-2	TRBV4-3	NA
TGTGCCAGTAGACGGGGGGACTCTGGAAACACCATATATTTT	CASRRGDSGNTIYF	NA	TRBJ1-3	TRBV19	NA